Listed below are T cell receptor beta chains from one sample, sequenced in a study of vaccination and CD4 T cells after COVID-19. Their specific antigens are unknown. Each CDR3 protein gets one entry after TCRdb re-called the PCR reads with MiXCR. The top ten hold about 4% of the sample, which has approximately 20,000 distinct CDR3 sequences, around 45% seen once. Here the sequenced sample was CD4+ T cells from blood, cultured in vitro, taken before SARS-CoV-2 vaccination. Receptors originate from a human donor who had recovered from COVID-19. Both conserved end residues are part of each CDR3. The D gene is left open where the match is weak. Some rows have no size entry. The others give once, few or many, or a class for an expanded clone.

NA,TRBJ1-2,NA,TRBV30,CAWSVEGKYYGYTF,TGTGCCTGGAGTGTAGAGGGCAAATACTATGGCTACACCTTC
TRBD1,TRBJ1-2,few,TRBV7-9,CASSLATDRANYGYTF,TGTGCCAGCAGCTTAGCTACAGACAGGGCTAACTATGGCTACACCTTC
TRBD1,TRBJ1-1,NA,TRBV7-2,CASSLDRGLPLTEAFF,TGTGCCAGCAGCCTCGACAGGGGGCTCCCCCTCACTGAAGCTTTCTTT
TRBD1,TRBJ1-5,few,TRBV6-1,CASRGQGPSNQPQHF,TGTGCCAGCAGGGGACAGGGTCCAAGCAATCAGCCCCAGCATTTT
NA,TRBJ1-5,NA,TRBV7-9,CASSLGGPTGTGQPQHF,TGTGCCAGCAGCTTAGGGGGGCCTACAGGGACCGGTCAGCCCCAGCATTTT
NA,TRBJ2-5,once,TRBV20-1,CSAGLDAVGTQYF,TGCAGTGCTGGACTGGACGCTGTCGGGACCCAGTACTTC
NA,TRBJ1-5,few,TRBV21-1,CASSKAGDSNQPQHF,TGTGCCAGCAGCAAAGCGGGGGACAGCAATCAGCCCCAGCATTTT
NA,TRBJ2-7,NA,TRBV20-1,CSAIRAEEQYF,TGCAGCGCAATCAGGGCGGAGGAGCAGTACTTC
NA,TRBJ1-5,few,TRBV7-6,CASSPESRLWGESNQPQHF,TGTGCCAGCAGCCCCGAAAGCCGATTGTGGGGGGAAAGCAATCAGCCCCAGCATTTT
NA,TRBJ1-2,NA,TRBV27,CASSLTPGMLDYGYTF,TGTGCCAGCAGTTTAACGCCGGGGATGCTGGACTATGGCTACACCTTC
NA,TRBJ1-1,few,TRBV24-1,CATSGPVNTEAFF,TGTGCCACCAGTGGACCCGTGAACACTGAAGCTTTCTTT
TRBD1,TRBJ1-5,NA,TRBV7-9,CASSIGQGGRPQHF,TGTGCCAGCAGCATCGGACAGGGGGGTCGGCCCCAGCATTTT
NA,TRBJ2-6,NA,TRBV7-9,CASSPTVVRAVVPGANVLTF,TGTGCCAGCAGCCCCACCGTAGTCAGGGCTGTTGTTCCTGGGGCCAACGTCCTGACTTTC
NA,TRBJ1-3,NA,TRBV28,CVSSLGRANGNTIYF,TGTGTCAGCAGTTTAGGAAGGGCAAATGGAAACACCATATATTTT
NA,TRBJ2-3,NA,TRBV20-1,CSARDPWDTQYF,TGCAGTGCTAGAGATCCATGGGATACGCAGTATTTT
NA,TRBJ1-3,few,TRBV7-2,CASSATGSGNTIYF,TGTGCCAGCAGCGCCACAGGCTCTGGAAACACCATATATTTT
TRBD2,TRBJ2-6,NA,TRBV7-2,CASSLGSQRGVSGANVLTF,TGTGCCAGCAGCTTAGGTTCGCAGCGGGGGGTCTCTGGGGCCAACGTCCTGACTTTC
NA,TRBJ1-1,NA,TRBV11-2,CASSLVGGYGEAFF,TGTGCCAGCAGCTTAGTTGGGGGGTACGGTGAAGCTTTCTTT
NA,TRBJ2-5,NA,TRBV30,CAWSVPGPEGTQYF,TGTGCCTGGAGTGTTCCCGGGCCCGAGGGGACCCAGTACTTC
NA,TRBJ2-5,few,TRBV20-1,CSASGIRSEETQYF,TGCAGTGCTAGCGGGATACGGTCGGAAGAGACCCAGTACTTC
TRBD1,TRBJ1-6,few,TRBV27,CASSSRTGGNSPLHF,TGTGCCAGCAGTTCACGGACAGGGGGTAATTCACCCCTCCACTTT
NA,TRBJ2-7,NA,TRBV7-2,CASSLGQSISYEQYF,TGTGCCAGCAGCCTAGGACAGTCGATCTCCTACGAGCAGTACTTC
NA,TRBJ2-3,once,TRBV4-2,CASSRLGGVTDTQYF,TGTGCCAGCAGCCGGCTGGGGGGAGTGACAGATACGCAGTATTTT
NA,TRBJ1-2,few,TRBV21-1,CASPRWAGWGFGYTF,TGTGCCAGCCCAAGATGGGCCGGGTGGGGATTTGGCTACACCTTC
NA,TRBJ2-3,few,TRBV19,CASSIGQTEGTDTQYF,TGTGCCAGTAGTATCGGGCAGACGGAGGGGACAGATACGCAGTATTTT
NA,TRBJ2-2,NA,TRBV7-2,CASSLERLNTGELFF,TGTGCCAGCAGCTTAGAGCGATTAAACACCGGGGAGCTGTTTTTT
NA,TRBJ2-3,NA,TRBV20-1,CSALLVQEDTQYF,TGCAGTGCTCTGCTGGTCCAGGAGGATACGCAGTATTTT
NA,TRBJ1-6,few,TRBV15,CATSRDSNSPLHF,TGTGCCACCAGCAGAGATTCAAATTCACCCCTCCACTTT
NA,TRBJ1-2,few,TRBV6-1,CASSAVPRNGGYTF,TGTGCCAGCAGTGCGGTACCAAGGAACGGGGGCTACACCTTC
NA,TRBJ1-1,NA,TRBV10-2,CASGRGPGLGSTEAFF,TGCGCCAGCGGGAGGGGTCCCGGACTAGGGAGCACTGAAGCTTTCTTT
NA,TRBJ2-7,few,TRBV19,CASSIVAGETYEQYF,TGTGCCAGTAGTATAGTGGCGGGCGAGACCTACGAGCAGTACTTC
NA,TRBJ1-2,few,TRBV7-9,CASSLGGTNYGYTF,TGTGCCAGCAGCTTAGGCGGGACCAACTATGGCTACACCTTC
NA,TRBJ1-2,few,TRBV20-1,CSARDLGNYGYTF,TGCAGTGCTAGAGACCTCGGTAACTATGGCTACACCTTC
NA,TRBJ1-5,NA,TRBV12-3/TRBV12-4,CASSLGRVSQPQHF,TGTGCCAGCAGTTTGGGCAGGGTCAGTCAGCCCCAGCATTTT
NA,TRBJ2-5,NA,TRBV24-1,CATGDTSETQYF,TGTGCCACCGGTGATACGTCGGAGACCCAGTACTTC
NA,TRBJ1-2,few,TRBV7-9,CASNPSGTEDYGYTF,TGTGCCAGCAACCCCTCCGGAACGGAAGACTATGGCTACACCTTC
NA,TRBJ1-2,NA,TRBV6-2/TRBV6-3,CAIGAGDNYGYTF,TGTGCCATCGGGGCAGGAGATAACTATGGCTACACCTTC
NA,TRBJ2-1,NA,TRBV7-9,CASSPGGNPYNEQFF,TGTGCCAGCAGCCCAGGGGGGAACCCCTACAATGAGCAGTTCTTC
NA,TRBJ2-3,NA,TRBV6-5,CASSYPLTDTQYF,TGTGCCAGCAGTTACCCCCTCACAGATACGCAGTATTTT
NA,TRBJ1-1,NA,TRBV24-1,CATSDLTGKAFF,TGTGCCACCAGTGATTTGACAGGGAAAGCTTTCTTT
TRBD2,TRBJ2-6,NA,TRBV7-2,CASSATGGIGSGANVLTF,TGTGCCAGCAGCGCCACGGGGGGAATAGGGTCTGGGGCCAACGTCCTGACTTTC
NA,TRBJ1-5,few,TRBV28,CASSSSGSYSNQPQHF,TGTGCCAGCAGTTCCTCTGGGAGCTATAGCAATCAGCCCCAGCATTTT
TRBD1,TRBJ1-2,few,TRBV20-1,CSAVPTGGRYGYTF,TGCAGTGCTGTCCCGACAGGGGGCAGGTATGGCTACACCTTC
TRBD1,TRBJ1-5,NA,TRBV24-1,CATSGAGGQQYQPQHF,TGTGCCACCAGTGGTGCCGGGGGACAGCAATATCAGCCCCAGCATTTT
TRBD1,TRBJ1-2,NA,TRBV7-2,CASSLDHRGGGYTF,TGTGCCAGCAGCTTAGATCACAGGGGAGGTGGCTACACCTTC
NA,TRBJ1-6,NA,TRBV7-3,CASSFSGVNSPLHF,TGTGCCAGCAGCTTTTCCGGGGTTAATTCACCCCTCCACTTT
TRBD2,TRBJ2-7,NA,TRBV6-2/TRBV6-3,CASSPSGRVHEQYF,TGTGCCAGCAGTCCTAGCGGGAGGGTTCACGAGCAGTACTTC
NA,TRBJ2-2,NA,TRBV20-1,CSASLLRGTGELFF,TGCAGTGCTAGTTTATTGAGGGGAACCGGGGAGCTGTTTTTT
TRBD1,TRBJ1-2,NA,TRBV2,CASSQNRGSAGYTF,TGTGCCAGCAGTCAGAACAGGGGATCCGCTGGCTACACCTTC
TRBD1,TRBJ1-6,few,TRBV2,CASSGQGARSPLHF,TGTGCCAGCAGTGGGCAGGGGGCACGTTCACCCCTCCACTTT
NA,TRBJ1-4,NA,TRBV6-1,CASIKNREGSEKLFF,TGTGCCAGCATCAAAAACAGGGAGGGGAGTGAAAAACTGTTTTTT
NA,TRBJ1-6,NA,TRBV5-4,CASSLDPRENVRSPLHF,TGTGCCAGCAGCTTGGACCCCCGGGAGAACGTCAGGTCACCCCTCCACTTT
NA,TRBJ2-7,few,TRBV20-1,CSARDDGHEQYF,TGCAGTGCTAGAGATGACGGCCACGAGCAGTACTTC
TRBD1,TRBJ1-5,NA,TRBV20-1,CSARMTGPNQPQHF,TGCAGTGCTCGCATGACAGGGCCCAATCAGCCCCAGCATTTT
NA,TRBJ2-7,NA,TRBV15,CATSRGQLQKEYF,TGTGCCACCAGCAGAGGGCAGCTCCAGAAGGAGTACTTC
NA,TRBJ2-1,NA,TRBV7-9,CASGRLDNEQFF,TGTGCCAGCGGGCGACTTGACAATGAGCAGTTCTTC
NA,TRBJ1-2,NA,TRBV30,CAWSVQWGRGYTF,TGTGCCTGGAGTGTACAATGGGGGAGAGGCTACACCTTC